Detailed here is one T cell receptor (beta chain). The specificity of this receptor is unknown. Base qualities are missing; no much larger clone stands one base away. This record comes from a study of identical twins listed by TCRdb under 2016. Study-wide context: To test whether fetal clonotypes persist, the study used deep sequencing on TCR alpha and beta repertoires from monozygotic twins, unrelated adults of various ages, and cord blood. To rule out contamination, replicate twin experiments were performed at different times with different library preparation protocols. Findings and caveats that apply to the study as a whole: Recombination models systematically underestimated out-of-frame TCR alpha sharing in monozygotic twins but agreed with sharing between unrelated individuals. Zero-insertion analyses could be partly confounded by invariant T cells such as MAIT and iNKT, though diverse VJ usage argued against such confounding for most clonotypes. Fewer insertions were carried by abundant cord blood beta clonotypes; a weaker similar trend was observed in young adult naive repertoires, while no such trend was observed in memory repertoires. A weaker excess of twin sharing was found in beta out-of-frame sequences because the signal-to-noise ratio was lowered by fewer shared sequences. Because the same donors could not be followed over many years, conclusions were based on cross-sectional statistical analysis. Compared with coincidental sharing between unrelated individuals, out-of-frame TCR alpha sequences shared between twins had an excess of sequences with low generation probability.

Every donor was a healthy Caucasian. Three pairs of female monozygotic twins, all aged about 18 to 30 years, were included in the twin cohort. Peripheral blood mononuclear cells were used as the source from which RNA for TCR libraries was isolated. Library construction relied on 5' RACE. For sequencing, an Illumina HiSeq 2000 was employed. Template switching introduced a universal primer binding site; the final cDNA contained a unique molecular identifier, enabling accurate counting of TCR cDNA molecules. Specific primers in the conserved constant-segment region were used to synthesize first-strand cDNA for TCR alpha and beta chains. To control for contamination, every cDNA library was double barcoded, receiving both a SMART-Mk sample barcode and Illumina barcodes. TruSeq adapter sequences, together with Illumina sample barcodes, were added in two successive PCR steps. Sequencing of the TCR alpha and beta cDNA libraries was done on the Illumina HiSeq platform using custom primers. Turning to the authors' computational methods: Raw reads were processed with MiGEC to extract unique molecular identifiers, and MiXCR was used to determine CDR3 positions. Recombination models were inferred per individual with the repgenHMM and IGoR tools using an EM algorithm. Shared clonotype analysis was performed with the tcR package in R, normalizing sharing by the product of cloneset sizes. To study raw recombination free of thymic and clonal selection effects, out-of-frame nonproductive sequences were analyzed. TCRdb reprocessing: public reads trimmed at Q25 with fastp, clones called with MiXCR, in-frame beta chains kept. Rows are combined by CDR3 protein, so each entry shows the most common genes and DNA. The V and J calls and clone size are TCRdb's, not the authors'. The sample yields 600,000 to 700,000 distinct CDR3 sequences; around 21% were counted once. 4% to 5.5% of the sample is in the top ten clones.

The V end loses 3 bases and the J end loses 3 bases, and a stretch of 11 bases separates them. According to the germline V gene (reference sequence), CDR1 reads DFQATT and CDR2 reads SNEGSKA. The CDR3 goes from the cysteine to the phenylalanine over 14 residues. Solely the CDR3 DNA is kept, with 42 bases framed from the first base. These data were likewise used in another study, on T cells expressing NK-cell markers. In that second paper, the authors write: In sorted CD3+CD56+NKG2C+, CD3+CD56+NKG2C- and CD3+CD56-NKG2C+ T-cell subsets from 8 or 9 donors, TCR beta-chain repertoires were profiled. Among the eight sequenced donors, only one was HCMV-seronegative, while the other seven were HCMV-seropositive. To restrict sorting to alphabetaTCR-expressing T cells, an anti-gammadeltaTCR antibody was added in several experiments. For six donors, the dominant CD3+CD56+NKG2C+ clonotypes were among the top 10 CD8+ clonotypes and accounted for about 1.0-7.0% of CD8+ T cells. Those dominant clonotypes were again the most abundant among CD3+CD56-NKG2C+ cells in a few donors, at about 25-60.1%. Whether the expanded NKG2C-expressing T cell clones were specific for HCMV antigens was left unclear. The study sequenced eight donors, all healthy volunteers chosen at random: three men and five women. HCMV-specific IgG was detected in serum with a commercial ELISA kit to determine HCMV serostatus. For six donors, bulk peripheral blood T-cell repertoires were also sequenced from unsorted PBMC. MIGEC was used to demultiplex reads and group the reads by UMI, and MiTCR was used to assemble and quantify clonotypes. To remove erroneous sequences, TCR cDNA sequences were retained only when supported by two or more reads. The tcR package was used for downstream repertoire analysis, with clonotypes matched between fractions based on CDR3 nucleotide sequence plus V segment. VDJmatch was used to annotate antigen specificity against VDJdb, with one amino acid substitution in CDR3 allowed.

The clonotype comes from a young woman in good health. The chain couples TRBV20-1 to TRBJ2-2; a tentative D match to TRBD1 spans 5 bases. Material for sequencing was PBMCs. The CDR3 loop reads CSARSRGHTGELFF. The DNA sequence is given as TGCAGTGCTAGGTCTAGGGGTCACACCGGGGAGCTGTTTTTT.